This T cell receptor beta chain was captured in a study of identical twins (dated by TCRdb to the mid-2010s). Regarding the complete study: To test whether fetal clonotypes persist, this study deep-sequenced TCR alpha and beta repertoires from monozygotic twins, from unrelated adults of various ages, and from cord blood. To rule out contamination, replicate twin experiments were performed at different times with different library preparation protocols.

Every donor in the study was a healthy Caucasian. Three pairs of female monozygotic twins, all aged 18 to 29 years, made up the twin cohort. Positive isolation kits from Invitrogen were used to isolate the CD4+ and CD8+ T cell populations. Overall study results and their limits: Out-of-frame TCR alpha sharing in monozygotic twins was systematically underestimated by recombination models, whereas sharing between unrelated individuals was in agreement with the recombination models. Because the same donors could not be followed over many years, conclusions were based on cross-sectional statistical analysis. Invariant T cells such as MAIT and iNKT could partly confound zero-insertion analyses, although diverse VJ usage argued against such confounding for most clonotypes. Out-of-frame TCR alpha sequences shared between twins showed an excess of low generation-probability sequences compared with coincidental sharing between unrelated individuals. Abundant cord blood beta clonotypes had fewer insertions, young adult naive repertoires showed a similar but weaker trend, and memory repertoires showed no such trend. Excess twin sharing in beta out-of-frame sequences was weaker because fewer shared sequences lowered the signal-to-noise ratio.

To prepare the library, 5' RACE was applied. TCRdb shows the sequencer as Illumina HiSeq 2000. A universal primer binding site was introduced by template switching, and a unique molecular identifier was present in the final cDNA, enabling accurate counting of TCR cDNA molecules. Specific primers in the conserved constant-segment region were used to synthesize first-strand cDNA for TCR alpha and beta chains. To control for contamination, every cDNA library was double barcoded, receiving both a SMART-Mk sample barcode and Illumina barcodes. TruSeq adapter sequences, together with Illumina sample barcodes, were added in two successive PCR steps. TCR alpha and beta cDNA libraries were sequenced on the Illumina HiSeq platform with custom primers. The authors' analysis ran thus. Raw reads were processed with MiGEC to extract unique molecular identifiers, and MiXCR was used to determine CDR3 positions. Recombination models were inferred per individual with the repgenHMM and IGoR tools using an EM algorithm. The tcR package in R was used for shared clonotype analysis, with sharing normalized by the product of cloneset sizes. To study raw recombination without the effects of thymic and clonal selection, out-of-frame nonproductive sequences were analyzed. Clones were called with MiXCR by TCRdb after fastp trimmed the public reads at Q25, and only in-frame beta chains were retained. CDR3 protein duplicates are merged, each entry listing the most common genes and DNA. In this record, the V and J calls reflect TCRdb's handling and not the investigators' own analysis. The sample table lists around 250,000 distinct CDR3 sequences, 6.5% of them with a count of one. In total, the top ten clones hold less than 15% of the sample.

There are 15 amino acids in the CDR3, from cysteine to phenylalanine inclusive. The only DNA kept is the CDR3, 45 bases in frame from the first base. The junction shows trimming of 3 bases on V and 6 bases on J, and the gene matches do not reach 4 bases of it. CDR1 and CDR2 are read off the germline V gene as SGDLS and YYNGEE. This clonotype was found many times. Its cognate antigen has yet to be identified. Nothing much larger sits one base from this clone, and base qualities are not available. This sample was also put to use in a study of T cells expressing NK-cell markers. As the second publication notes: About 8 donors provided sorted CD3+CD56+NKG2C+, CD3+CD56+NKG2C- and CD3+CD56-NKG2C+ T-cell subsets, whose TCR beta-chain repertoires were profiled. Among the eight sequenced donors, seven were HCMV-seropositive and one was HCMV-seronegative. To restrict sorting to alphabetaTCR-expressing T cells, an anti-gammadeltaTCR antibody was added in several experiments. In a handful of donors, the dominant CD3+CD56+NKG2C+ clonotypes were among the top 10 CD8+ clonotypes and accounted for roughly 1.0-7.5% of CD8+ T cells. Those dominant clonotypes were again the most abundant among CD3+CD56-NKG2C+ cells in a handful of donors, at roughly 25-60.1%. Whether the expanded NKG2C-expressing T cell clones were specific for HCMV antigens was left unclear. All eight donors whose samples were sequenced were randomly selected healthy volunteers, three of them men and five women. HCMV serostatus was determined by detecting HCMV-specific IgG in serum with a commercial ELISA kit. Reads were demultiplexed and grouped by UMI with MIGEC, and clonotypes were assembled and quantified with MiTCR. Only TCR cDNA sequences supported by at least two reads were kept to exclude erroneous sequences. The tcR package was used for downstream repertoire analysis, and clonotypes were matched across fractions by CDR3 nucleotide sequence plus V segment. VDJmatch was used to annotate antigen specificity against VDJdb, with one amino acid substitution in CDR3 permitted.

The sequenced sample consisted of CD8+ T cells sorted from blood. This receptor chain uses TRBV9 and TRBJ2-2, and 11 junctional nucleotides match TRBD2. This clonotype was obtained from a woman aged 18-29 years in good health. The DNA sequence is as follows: TGTGCCAGCAGCGAACTAGCGGGAGCGTCCGGGGAGCTGTTTTTT. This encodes CASSELAGASGELFF.